The present entry profiles one T cell receptor beta chain with its context. The antigen remains undetermined. This sample is part of a study of PD-L1 blockade in urothelial cancer. Overall study context: Investigators checked blood 3 weeks (second dose) and 6 weeks after treatment start. Regarding the study as a whole: Pretreatment clonality of the blood TCR repertoire below the median was predictive of superior survival.

Sample time point: peripheral blood 6 weeks after treatment start. Profiling relied on immunoSEQ multiplex PCR, and the TCRdb table lists in-frame clones only, not all of them. This sample has 40,000 to 55,000 clones, with roughly 91% found just once. The specimen was PBMCs, collected around atezolizumab (anti-PD-L1) treatment. The TCR originated in a man in his 60s with urothelial cancer.

CDR3 amino acids: CASSPGSRAYEQYF. The CDR3 DNA reads TGTGCCAGCAGCCCAGGGTCCAGAGCCTACGAGCAGTACTTC. This chain links TRBV7-2 with TRBJ2-7; D is perhaps TRBD1 (5 bases). Germline CDR1 reads SGHTA; CDR2 reads FQGNSA. The CDR3 totals 14 residues. The germline V and J ends were trimmed by 5 bases and 2 bases, with 13 bases remaining between them.